The count of the clone carrying this T cell receptor (beta chain) is one. Its antigen is not known. Vbeta (60) and Jbeta (13) primers were used in the PCR. This table comes from immunoSEQ multiplex PCR, and its TCRdb copy is limited to in-frame clones, with some not included. This table has tens of thousands of clones, roughly 75% appearing once. These data are taken from a study of cytomegalovirus exposure and HLA in healthy donors. Overall study results and limits: TRBV6-2, TRBV6-3 and some other V segments were unresolvable in 87-base-pair reads.

This CDR3 comprises 13 residues. Per the germline V gene, CDR1 is LGHNA and CDR2 is YNFKEQ. V shed 3 bases and J shed 2 bases, with 7 bases lying between them. Material for sequencing was PBMCs. The clonotype comes from a male donor in good health and CMV-seronegative. The chain links TRBV4-2 to TRBJ1-2, with a tentative D call TRBD1 (6 bases). DNA for the CDR3: TGTGCCAGCAGCCACGGACAGAACTATGGCTACACCTTC. It codes for CASSHGQNYGYTF.